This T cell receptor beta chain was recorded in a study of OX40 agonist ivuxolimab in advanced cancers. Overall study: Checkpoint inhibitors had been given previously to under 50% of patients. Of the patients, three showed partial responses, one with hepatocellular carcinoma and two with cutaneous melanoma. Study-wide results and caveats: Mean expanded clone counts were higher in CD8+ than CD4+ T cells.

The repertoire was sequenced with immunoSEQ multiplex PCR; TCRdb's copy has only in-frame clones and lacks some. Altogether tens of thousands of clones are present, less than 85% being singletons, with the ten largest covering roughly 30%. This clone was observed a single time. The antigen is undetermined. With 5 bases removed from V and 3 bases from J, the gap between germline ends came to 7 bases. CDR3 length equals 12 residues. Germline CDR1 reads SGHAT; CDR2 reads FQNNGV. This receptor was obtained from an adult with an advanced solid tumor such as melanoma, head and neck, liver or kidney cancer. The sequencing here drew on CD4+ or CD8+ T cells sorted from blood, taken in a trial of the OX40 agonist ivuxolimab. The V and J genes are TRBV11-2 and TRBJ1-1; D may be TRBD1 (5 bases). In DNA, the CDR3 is TGTGCCAGCAGCCCGGGGCACACTGAAGCTTTCTTT. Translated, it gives CASSPGHTEAFF.